This T cell receptor (beta chain) was obtained from a study of response to subunit inactivated influenza vaccine. Points from the study as a whole: New T cells are recruited in small numbers by each seasonal influenza vaccination, according to the authors' suggestion.

The germline gives CDR1 SGHNT, CDR2 YYREEE (reference sequence). The CDR3 extends over 14 amino acids. The V and J ends lost 4 bases and 4 bases, in that order; junction bases with no gene match: 6. A remark on this clonotype: Its antigen is currently unknown.

MiXCR, applied by TCRdb to the RT-PCR reads, yields one record per CDR3 protein. The sample records around 200,000 distinct CDR3 sequences, about 9% being singletons. The chain uses TRBV5-4 and TRBJ2-7; 9 positions match TRBD1. This clonotype was sampled from a man aged 50 to 60 who received an inactivated influenza vaccine. The sample in question was non-naive T cells sorted from PBMCs, obtained on the day of vaccination. CDR3 in amino acids: CASSPGDREYEQYF. CDR3 nucleotide sequence: TGTGCCAGCAGCCCCGGGGACAGGGAATACGAGCAGTACTTC.